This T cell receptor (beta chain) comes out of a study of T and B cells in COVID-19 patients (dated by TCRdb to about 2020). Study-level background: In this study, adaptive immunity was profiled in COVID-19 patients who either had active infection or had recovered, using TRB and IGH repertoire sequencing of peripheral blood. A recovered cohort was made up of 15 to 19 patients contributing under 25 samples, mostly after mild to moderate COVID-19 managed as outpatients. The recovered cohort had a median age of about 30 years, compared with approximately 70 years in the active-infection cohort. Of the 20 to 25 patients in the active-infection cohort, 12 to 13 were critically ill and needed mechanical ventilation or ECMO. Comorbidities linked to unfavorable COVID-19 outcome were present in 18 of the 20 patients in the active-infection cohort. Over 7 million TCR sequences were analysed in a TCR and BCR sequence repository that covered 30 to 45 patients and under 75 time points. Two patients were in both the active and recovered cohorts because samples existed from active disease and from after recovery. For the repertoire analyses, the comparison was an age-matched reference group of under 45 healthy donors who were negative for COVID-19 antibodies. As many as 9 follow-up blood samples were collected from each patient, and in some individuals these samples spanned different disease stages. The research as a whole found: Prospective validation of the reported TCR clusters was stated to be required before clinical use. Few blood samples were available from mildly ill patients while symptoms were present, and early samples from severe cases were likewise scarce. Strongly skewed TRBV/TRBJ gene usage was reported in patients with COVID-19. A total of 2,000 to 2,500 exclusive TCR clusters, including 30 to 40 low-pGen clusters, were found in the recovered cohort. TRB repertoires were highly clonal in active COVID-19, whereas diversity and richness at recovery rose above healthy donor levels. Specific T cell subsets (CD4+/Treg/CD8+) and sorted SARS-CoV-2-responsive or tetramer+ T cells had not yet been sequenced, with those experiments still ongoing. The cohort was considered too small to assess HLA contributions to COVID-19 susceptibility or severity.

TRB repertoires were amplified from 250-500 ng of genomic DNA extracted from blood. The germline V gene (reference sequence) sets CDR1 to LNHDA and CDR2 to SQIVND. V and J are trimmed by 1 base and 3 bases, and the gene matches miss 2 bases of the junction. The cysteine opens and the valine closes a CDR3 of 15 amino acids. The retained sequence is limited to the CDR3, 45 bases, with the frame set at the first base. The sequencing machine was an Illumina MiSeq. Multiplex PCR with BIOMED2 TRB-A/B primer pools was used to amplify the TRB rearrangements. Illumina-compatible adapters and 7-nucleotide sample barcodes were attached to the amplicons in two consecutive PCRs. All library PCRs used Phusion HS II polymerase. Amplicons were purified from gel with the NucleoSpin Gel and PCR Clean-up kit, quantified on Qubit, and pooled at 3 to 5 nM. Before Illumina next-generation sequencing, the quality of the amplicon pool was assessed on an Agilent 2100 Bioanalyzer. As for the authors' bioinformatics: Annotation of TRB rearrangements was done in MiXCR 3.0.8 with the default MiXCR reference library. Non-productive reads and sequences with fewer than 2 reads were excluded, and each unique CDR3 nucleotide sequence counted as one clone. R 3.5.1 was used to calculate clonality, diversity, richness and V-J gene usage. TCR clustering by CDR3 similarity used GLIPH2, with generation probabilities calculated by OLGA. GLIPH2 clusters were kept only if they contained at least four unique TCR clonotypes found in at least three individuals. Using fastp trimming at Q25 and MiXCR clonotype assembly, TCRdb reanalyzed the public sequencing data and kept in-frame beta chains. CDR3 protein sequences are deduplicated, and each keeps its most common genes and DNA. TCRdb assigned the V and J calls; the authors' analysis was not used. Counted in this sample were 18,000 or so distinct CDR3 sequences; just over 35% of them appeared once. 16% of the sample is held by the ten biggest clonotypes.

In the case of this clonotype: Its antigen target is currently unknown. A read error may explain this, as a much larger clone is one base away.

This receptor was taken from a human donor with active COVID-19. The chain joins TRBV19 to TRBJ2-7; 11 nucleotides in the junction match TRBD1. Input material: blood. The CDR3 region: CASSIAGTGGYEQYV. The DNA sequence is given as TGTGCCAGTAGTATAGCCGGGACAGGGGGCTACGAGCAGTACGTC.